This TCR beta chain was captured by sequencing in a study of human T cells and chemical hapten exposure. This clonotype has only a few counts. A single record per CDR3 protein comes from TCRdb applying MiXCR to the RACE reads. The table includes 60,000 to 70,000 distinct CDR3 sequences, over 9.5% detected once. The length of the CDR3 is 18 residues. The V segment lost 6 bases and the J segment 0 bases; nucleotides outside the gene matches: 18. Germline CDR1 and CDR2: DFQATT and SNEGSKA (reference sequence). Time point defined: pre-sensitization, week 0. Regarding treatment: therapeutic diphenylcyclopropenone sensitization with weekly scalp DPC.

The clonotype was recovered from a woman between 45 and 65 years old with alopecia areata. Some clones in this sample may be carry-over from other donors' samples. The sample here was whole blood, taken in connection with sensitization to the hapten diphenylcyclopropenone (DPC). This chain uses TRBV20-1 with TRBJ2-3, with TRBD2 matching 7 bases. This CDR3 is CSANMDRRTSPSTDTQYF. CDR3 in DNA: TGCAGTGCCAACATGGACCGGAGGACTAGTCCTAGCACAGATACGCAGTATTTT.